The 6 T cell receptor beta chains given below trace back to one sample, sequenced in a study of beta chain features in type 1 diabetes. For these receptors, no antigen is known. Overall study findings and caveats: In all four CD4+ subsets, TCRB CDR3 length was significantly, moderately reduced in type 1 diabetes.

Expressed TCRB transcripts were sequenced because the isolated RNA had all been reverse transcribed beforehand. Profiled with immunoSEQ multiplex PCR; TCRdb holds only in-frame clones, not every one. The sample includes hundreds of thousands of clones, 9.3% of them seen just once. The sequenced sample consisted of central memory CD4+ T cells from blood. Receptor source: a man aged 30 to 39 with type 1 diabetes.

This clone was detected only a few times. The rearrangement joins TRBV7-9 to TRBJ1-4, with D possibly TRBD1 on 5 matching bases. The CDR3 contains 17 residues. Germline CDR1 and CDR2: SEHNR and FQNEAQ (reference sequence). V shed 3 bases and J shed 5 bases, with 19 bases lying between them. The CDR3 reads CASSFMMTTGPNEKLFF. DNA of the CDR3: TGTGCCAGCAGCTTTATGATGACGACGGGGCCAAATGAAAAACTGTTTTTT. Supplemented by reference TRBV7-9 and TRBJ1-4, the full variable domain reads DTGVSQNPRHKITKRGQNVTFRCDPISEHNRLYWYRQTLGQGPEFLTYFQNEAQLEKSRLLSDRFSAERPKGSFSTLEIQRTEQGDSAMYLCASSFMMTTGPNEKLFFGSGTQLSVL.

There are a few counts of this clone. The chain recombines TRBV28 with TRBJ1-4; no reliable D call. In germline, CDR1 is MDHEN, CDR2 SYDVKM. Deletions cut 5 bases from V and 8 bases from J, with 12 bases between. There are 13 residues in the CDR3. CDR3 sequence: CASSPQKGEKLFF. CDR3 sequence (DNA): TGTGCCAGCAGTCCCCAAAAGGGCGAAAAACTGTTTTTT. Filled out from reference TRBV28 and TRBJ1-4, the complete variable domain reads DVKVTQSSRYLVKRTGEKVFLECVQDMDHENMFWYRQDPGLGLRLIYFSYDVKMKEKGDIPEGYSVSREKKERFSLILESASTNQTSMYLCASSPQKGEKLFFGSGTQLSVL.

This clone was counted only a few times. The chain carries TRBV5-1 and TRBJ2-3; no clear D gene. V was trimmed by 3 bases and J by 2 bases, leaving 4 bases between them. The CDR3 has 12 residues. Per germline, CDR1 SGHRS and CDR2 YFSETQ. CDR3 region: CASSSLTDTQYF. The CDR3 DNA follows: TGCGCCAGCAGCTCCCTCACAGATACGCAGTATTTT.

This clone was seen only a few times. The CDR3 nucleotides are TGTGCCAGCAGCCCCCAGCGGGACTTCCAGTACTTC. This sequence encodes CASSPQRDFQYF. This sequence joins TRBV11-2 and TRBJ2-5; the match to TRBD2 covers 7 bases. The CDR3 consists of 12 residues. V lost 5 bases, J lost 10 bases, and 7 bases stayed unmatched. The V gene's germline CDR1 is SGHAT and CDR2 FQNNGV.

The chain recombines TRBV28 with TRBJ1-5; possible D gene TRBD1, 6 bases. The CDR3 totals 16 residues. Germline V gives CDR1 MDHEN, CDR2 SYDVKM. V lost 6 bases, J lost 3 bases, and 18 bases lay in between. This CDR3 reads CASSSPGRGNNQPQHF. CDR3 sequence (DNA): TGTGCCAGCAGCTCCCCTGGCAGGGGTAACAATCAGCCCCAGCATTTT.

The chain carries TRBV7-2 and TRBJ2-1; 12 bases map to TRBD2. Germline V lookup: CDR1 SGHTA, CDR2 FQGNSA. The CDR3 contains 16 residues. J gave up 5 bases and V 4 bases, and 6 bases lay outside the gene matches. The CDR3 nucleotides are TGTGCCAGCAGCTCGCCCGGACTAGCGGGAAACAATGAGCAGTTCTTC. Its protein is CASSSPGLAGNNEQFF.